This T cell receptor (beta chain) derives from a study of T-cell reconstitution after alpha-beta-depleted transplantation in children. TCRbeta library preparation incorporated unique molecular identifiers. Each CDR3 protein gets one entry after TCRdb re-called the PCR reads with MiXCR. Among about 460,000 distinct CDR3 sequences listed, about 12% were seen once. This clonotype has just a few counts. The sample consisted of PBMCs from the stem cell graft donor, taken from the stem cell graft. The source is a human donor who donated a stem cell graft to a child with combined immunodeficiency.

The CDR3 region has the DNA TGTGCCAGCAGCCAAGGGACTACAAAGTTCTTC. Translating gives CASSQGTTKFF. V and J are TRBV5-4 and TRBJ2-1, with 7 bases matching TRBD2. The germline V gene encodes CDR1 SGHNT and CDR2 YYREEE (reference sequence). This CDR3 comprises 11 residues. Losses at the gene ends were 4 bases for V and 14 bases for J; bases not matched to a gene: 6.